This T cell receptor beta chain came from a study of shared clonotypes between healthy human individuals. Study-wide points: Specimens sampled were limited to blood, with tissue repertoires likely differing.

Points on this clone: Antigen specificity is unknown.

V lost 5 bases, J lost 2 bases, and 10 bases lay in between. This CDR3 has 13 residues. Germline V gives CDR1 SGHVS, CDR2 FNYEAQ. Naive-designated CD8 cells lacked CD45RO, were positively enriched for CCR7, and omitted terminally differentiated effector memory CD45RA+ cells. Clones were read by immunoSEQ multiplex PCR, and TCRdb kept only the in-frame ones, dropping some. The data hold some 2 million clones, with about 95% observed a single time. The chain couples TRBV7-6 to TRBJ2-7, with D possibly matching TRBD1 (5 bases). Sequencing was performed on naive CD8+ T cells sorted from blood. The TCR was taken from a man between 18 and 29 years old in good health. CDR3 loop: CASSVDTTYEQYF. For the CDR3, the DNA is TGTGCCAGCAGCGTGGACACCACCTACGAGCAGTACTTC. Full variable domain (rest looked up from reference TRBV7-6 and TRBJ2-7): GAGVSQSPRYKVTKRGQDVALRCDPISGHVSLYWYRQALGQGPEFLTYFNYEAQQDKSGLPNDRFSAERPEGSISTLTIQRTEQRDSAMYRCASSVDTTYEQYFGPGTRLTVT.